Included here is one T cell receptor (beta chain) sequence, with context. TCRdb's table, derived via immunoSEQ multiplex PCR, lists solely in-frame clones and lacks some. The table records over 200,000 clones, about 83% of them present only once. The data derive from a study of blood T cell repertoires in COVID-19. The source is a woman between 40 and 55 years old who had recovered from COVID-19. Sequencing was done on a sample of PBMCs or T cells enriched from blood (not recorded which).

The CDR3: CASSLAGGNEQFF. The CDR3 DNA reads as TGCGCCAGCAGCTTGGCGGGAGGGAATGAGCAGTTCTTC. The chain couples TRBV5-1 to TRBJ2-1, with 8 bases lining up with TRBD2. Germline CDR1 SGHRS, CDR2 YFSETQ. This CDR3 is 13 amino acids long. J lost 7 bases, V lost 0 bases, and 0 bases had no gene match.